A single sample is the source of the 19 T cell receptor beta chains below, sequenced in a study of T cell repertoires in ileal Crohn's disease. Profiling relied on immunoSEQ multiplex PCR, and the TCRdb table lists in-frame clones only, not all of them. The sample has roughly 4,700 clones, roughly 80% seen once. The sample taken for sequencing was ileal tissue. The receptors derive from an adult with Crohn's disease.

This rearrangement joins TRBV21-1 to TRBJ1-5. TRBV21-1 is labeled a pseudogene. CDR3 length: 15 amino acids. CDR3 nucleotide sequence: TGTGCCAGCAGCACCCGGGACTTGGTCGATCAGCCCCAGCATTTT. It encodes CASSTRDLVDQPQHF.

This clone was counted a few times. This chain joins TRBV5-4 and TRBJ2-1; D not resolved. The germline V gene encodes CDR1 SGHNT and CDR2 YYREEE (reference sequence). The germline V and J ends were trimmed by 4 bases and 6 bases, with 17 bases remaining between them. The CDR3 has 15 residues. This CDR3 is CASSPKLSEINEQFF. Here the CDR3 DNA reads TGTGCCAGCAGCCCCAAACTAAGTGAAATCAATGAGCAGTTCTTC.

This clone was picked up a small number of times. CDR3 amino acids: CASSFTGDRAFF. The DNA for the CDR3 is TGTGCCAGCAGTTTCACAGGGGATAGAGCTTTCTTT. The V gene is TRBV27, the J gene TRBJ1-1; 7 bases line up with TRBD1. The CDR3 totals 12 residues. J gave up 10 bases and V 3 bases, and 5 bases lay outside the gene matches. Germline V lookup: CDR1 MNHEY, CDR2 SMNVEV (reference sequence).

V is TRBV6-1 and J is TRBJ1-1, with TRBD1 matching 7 bases. There are 15 residues in the CDR3. Germline CDR1 is MNHNS and CDR2 is SASEGT. After removal of 6 bases from V and 5 bases from J, the junction contained 12 bases not matched to a gene. The CDR3 reads CASSFPGQARTEAFF. In nucleotides, the CDR3 is TGTGCCAGCAGCTTCCCCGGACAGGCTAGAACTGAAGCTTTCTTT.

This chain joins TRBV18 and TRBJ1-2; D is possibly TRBD1 (5 bases). The CDR3 length is 15 residues. Trimming left V 5 bases short and J 3 bases short, with 16 bases between. Germline CDR1 and CDR2: KGHSH and LQKENI. DNA of the CDR3: TGTGCCAGCTCATCGGACTCCGGGACTCACTATGGCTACACCTTC. It is translated as CASSSDSGTHYGYTF.

This chain connects TRBV9 to TRBJ1-1; D is unclear. The ends were cut back, 0 bases at V and 6 bases at J, with 12 bases in the middle. The CDR3 loop spans 14 amino acids. Germline lookup yields CDR1 SGDLS and CDR2 YYNGEE. The chain's CDR3 is CASSVGTAAPEAFF. CDR3 coding DNA: TGTGCCAGCAGCGTAGGTACAGCCGCCCCTGAAGCTTTCTTT.

The CDR3 DNA sequence: TGTGCCAGCAGTGAAGACGCCGGGACAGGGAACTATGGCTACACCTTC. It is translated as CASSEDAGTGNYGYTF. The chain employs TRBV6-1 and TRBJ1-2, with 9 bases lining up with TRBD1. The CDR3 sequence is 16 residues long. Germline assignment: CDR1 MNHNS and CDR2 SASEGT. V lost 1 base, J lost 2 bases, and 5 bases stayed unmatched.

The chain joins TRBV7-2 to TRBJ2-2; D may be TRBD1 (6 bases). Germline CDR1 reads SGHTA; CDR2 reads FQGNSA. Trimming shortened V by 8 bases and J by 7 bases, and 14 bases separated the two germline ends. The CDR3 runs 13 residues. CDR3 nucleotides: TGTGCCAGCGGGACACCAACAATCGGGGAGCTGTTTTTT. As protein: CASGTPTIGELFF.

The CDR3 bases are TGTGCCAGCAGCTTACGAGCGGAAGAGCAGTACTTC. Its translation is CASSLRAEEQYF. The rearrangement links TRBV7-9 to TRBJ2-7; weak D call: TRBD2 (5 bases). The CDR3 is 12 amino acids. The V gene's germline CDR1 is SEHNR and CDR2 FQNEAQ (reference sequence). V dropped 2 bases and J dropped 7 bases, with 9 bases sitting between them.

J is TRBJ2-3 and V is TRBV11-1; TRBD2 matches at 8 bases. There are 17 residues in the CDR3. Germline CDR1 and CDR2: SGHAT and FQDESV (reference sequence). V lost 5 bases and J lost 4; bases outside the gene matches: 14. CDR3: CASSPKFGGGNADTQYF. In DNA, the CDR3 is TGTGCCAGCAGCCCCAAGTTCGGGGGGGGCAATGCAGATACGCAGTATTTT.

The chain couples TRBV27 to TRBJ1-6; no clear D. Trimming cost V 4 bases and J 9 bases, with 22 bases left between them. CDR1 and CDR2 from the germline V gene are MNHEY and SMNVEV (reference sequence). The CDR3 has 17 amino acids. The CDR3 loop is CASSSNPGKGAGSPLHF. CDR3 DNA sequence: TGTGCCAGCAGTTCCAACCCCGGGAAGGGAGCAGGTTCACCCCTCCACTTT.

V and J are TRBV7-3 and TRBJ2-2; a possible D gene is TRBD2 (5 bases). V lost 1 base and J lost 5, with 14 bases in between. Germline CDR1 reads SGHTA; CDR2 reads FQGTGA. The CDR3 spans 16 residues. CDR3 residues: CASSLKAPQRTGELFF. The CDR3 DNA reads TGTGCCAGCAGCTTAAAAGCTCCACAGCGGACCGGGGAGCTGTTTTTT. The variable domain in full, completed from reference TRBV7-3 and TRBJ2-2, reads GAGVSQTPSNKVTEKGKYVELRCDPISGHTALYWYRQSLGQGPEFLIYFQGTGAADDSGLPNDRFFAVRPEGSVSTLKIQRTERGDSAVYLCASSLKAPQRTGELFFGEGSRLTVL.

This clone occurred a few times. The chain couples TRBV5-1 to TRBJ2-5; 8 nucleotides match TRBD1. From germline, CDR1 is SGHRS and CDR2 YFSETQ. The CDR3 extends over 16 amino acids. V gave up 4 bases and J gave up 1 base; unmatched junction bases: 9. CDR3 residues: CASSNGQTGAQETQYF. CDR3 in DNA: TGCGCCAGCAGCAACGGACAGACAGGGGCCCAAGAGACCCAGTACTTC. The entire variable domain, with the rest obtained from reference TRBV5-1 and TRBJ2-5, is as follows: KAGVTQTPRYLIKTRGQQVTLSCSPISGHRSVSWYQQTPGQGLQFLFEYFSETQRNKGNFPGRFSGRQFSNSRSEMNVSTLELGDSALYLCASSNGQTGAQETQYFGPGTRLLVL.

This chain joins TRBV27 and TRBJ2-7; D gene ambiguous. V was cut by 6 bases and J by 6 bases, with 24 bases left in between. Germline-derived CDR1 and CDR2 are MNHEY and SMNVEV (reference sequence). CDR3 length: 16 residues. CDR3 bases: TGTGCCAGCAGGCCAGAACAGTTGTCCCTCTTAGGCGAGCAGTACTTC. Protein product: CASRPEQLSLLGEQYF.

This clone occurred a few times. The DNA of the CDR3 is TGTGCCAGCAGCTTCCGACAGAACACCGGGGAGCTGTTTTTT. This gives the protein CASSFRQNTGELFF. V is TRBV5-6 and J is TRBJ2-2, with D uncertain. Germline CDR1 and CDR2: SGHDT and YYEEEE. CDR3 size: 14 residues. V lost 2 bases to trimming and J lost 1 base, with 6 bases between them. Variable domain in full (rest from reference TRBV5-6 and TRBJ2-2): DAGVTQSPTHLIKTRGQQVTLRCSPKSGHDTVSWYQQALGQGPQFIFQYYEEEERQRGNFPDRFSGHQFPNYSSELNVNALLLGDSALYLCASSFRQNTGELFFGEGSRLTVL.

The chain's CDR3 is CASSITHRGWETEAFF. As DNA, the CDR3 is TGTGCCAGTAGTATCACCCACAGGGGCTGGGAAACTGAAGCTTTCTTT. The chain joins TRBV19 to TRBJ1-1; 7 positions match TRBD1. The V segment lost 3 bases and the J segment 5 bases; nucleotides outside the gene matches: 12. This CDR3 is built from 16 residues. The germline V gene encodes CDR1 LNHDA and CDR2 SQIVND (reference sequence).

The chain links TRBV4-3 to TRBJ2-2; 9 nucleotides match TRBD1. There are 16 residues in the CDR3. With 1 base clipped from V and 1 base from J, the junction kept 1 base outside the gene matches. Germline V gene data show CDR1 as LGHNA and CDR2 as YSLEER. CDR3 bases: TGCGCCAGCAGCCAAGGGACAGGGGTGAACACCGGGGAGCTGTTTTTT. Encoded protein: CASSQGTGVNTGELFF.

This clone has more than one count but fewer than ten. J is TRBJ1-2 and V is TRBV6-4; D unclear. Germline CDR1 MRHNA, CDR2 SNTAGT. The CDR3 covers 13 residues. V gave up 3 bases and J gave up 6 bases, with 11 bases separating them. CDR3 residues: CASSDSESHGYTF. CDR3 DNA: TGTGCCAGCAGTGATTCGGAGAGCCATGGCTACACCTTC.

The chain has TRBV11-2 and TRBJ2-2; D unclear. In germline, CDR1 is SGHAT, CDR2 FQNNGV. Trimming pared 5 bases from V and 1 base from J, leaving 11 bases between. This CDR3 is 15 amino acids long. This CDR3 reads CASSPTAGNTGELFF. The CDR3 DNA follows: TGTGCCAGCAGCCCCACGGCAGGGAACACCGGGGAGCTGTTTTTT.